A selection of T cell receptor beta chains follows, all from one sample in a study of naive and memory T cell subsets. TCRdb independently ran MiXCR on the UMI-ligation and nested PCR reads; one entry per CDR3 protein. Here the sample spans around 30,000 distinct CDR3 sequences, about 10% being singletons. Sequenced material: effector memory CD4+ T cells from blood. The receptors stem from a human donor in good health. The conserved cysteine and the conserved F or W are not part of the CDR3 here.

v_gene: TRBV5-5
j_gene: TRBJ1-6
CDR3aa: ASSLAPPGGASSPLH

v_gene: TRBV4-2
j_gene: TRBJ1-4
CDR3aa: ASSQGDHNEKLF

v_gene: TRBV4-1
j_gene: TRBJ2-1
CDR3aa: ASSPPGLAFNEQF

v_gene: TRBV7-3
j_gene: TRBJ2-5
CDR3aa: ASSRREGETQY

v_gene: TRBV28
j_gene: TRBJ1-5
CDR3aa: ASSWSQGRSNQPQH

v_gene: TRBV12-3/TRBV12-4
j_gene: TRBJ2-1
CDR3aa: ASSASAGVGNEQF

v_gene: TRBV29-1
j_gene: TRBJ1-1
CDR3aa: SAGTGKNTEAF

v_gene: TRBV6-1
j_gene: TRBJ2-5
CDR3aa: ASSEQERGLKTQY

v_gene: TRBV5-1
j_gene: TRBJ2-3
CDR3aa: ASSWGPAASTDTQY

v_gene: TRBV5-1
j_gene: TRBJ2-6
CDR3aa: ASSLAVVGANVLT

v_gene: TRBV5-4
j_gene: TRBJ1-2
CDR3aa: ASSQPGQELYGYT

v_gene: TRBV29-1
j_gene: TRBJ2-1
CDR3aa: SVDLRGGHNEQF

v_gene: TRBV7-6
j_gene: TRBJ2-7
CDR3aa: ASSFRVADEQY

v_gene: TRBV28
j_gene: TRBJ2-2
CDR3aa: ASGPRGLGTGELF

v_gene: TRBV7-2
j_gene: TRBJ2-7
CDR3aa: ASSSLEFKGVFGGGSYEQY

v_gene: TRBV20-1
j_gene: TRBJ1-3
CDR3aa: STGGNTIY

v_gene: TRBV30
j_gene: TRBJ1-2
CDR3aa: AWSKTGRLTTGYT